These 26 T cell receptor beta chains came from one sample sequenced in a study of T cell responses to AZD1222 COVID-19 vaccine. This table comes from immunoSEQ multiplex PCR, and its TCRdb copy is limited to in-frame clones, with some not included. This sample has about 100,000 clones, with around 87% found just once. The sequencing used peripheral blood, collected on day 0 of MenACWY control vaccination. These receptors all stem from an adult in good health.

This CDR3 reads CASSLEGSNQPQHF. For the CDR3, the DNA is TGCGCCAGCAGCTTGGAGGGTAGCAATCAGCCCCAGCATTTT. The chain recombines TRBV5-1 with TRBJ1-5; unclear D gene. There are 14 residues in the CDR3. V was pared by 0 bases and J by 0 bases, with 4 bases between. Germline values: CDR1 SGHRS, CDR2 YFSETQ.

J is TRBJ2-2 and V is TRBV6-4; D is ambiguous. The germline gives CDR1 MRHNA, CDR2 SNTAGT. The CDR3 spans 16 residues. V lost 3 bases and J lost 1, with 12 bases in between. CDR3 nucleotides: TGTGCCAGCAGTGAGTCGCTACGCCTGAACACCGGGGAGCTGTTTTTT. Its protein product is CASSESLRLNTGELFF.

The chain uses TRBV5-5 and TRBJ1-4, with no clear D. This CDR3 region has 16 residues. Germline V gives CDR1 SGHKS, CDR2 YYEKEE (reference sequence). Trimming stripped 3 bases from V and 8 bases from J, with 20 bases between. The CDR3 DNA sequence: TGTGCCAGCAGCTACCGCCAGGCCCACCTCTCGGAAAAACTGTTTTTT. This sequence encodes CASSYRQAHLSEKLFF.

This clone appeared a few times. The gene calls are TRBV10-3 and TRBJ1-1; perhaps TRBD1 as D (5 bases). With 4 bases removed from V and 4 bases from J, the gap between germline ends came to 10 bases. CDR3 length: 13 amino acids. Germline loops: CDR1 ENHRY, CDR2 SYGVKD. CDR3 bases: TGTGCCATCAGTGTTCAGGGATCCACTGAAGCTTTCTTT. Translation: CAISVQGSTEAFF.

As concerns this clone: An end of the junction differs from the germline gene, which may be a read error. This sequence joins TRBV7-9 and TRBJ1-4, with D perhaps TRBD1 (6 bases). CDR3 length equals 17 residues. Germline V gives CDR1 SEHNR, CDR2 FQNEAQ (reference sequence). The CDR3 DNA reads as TGTGCCAGCAGCTTATTTACAGGGAGTGCAACTAATGAAAAGCTGTTTTTT. It encodes CASSLFTGSATNEKLFF.

The chain has TRBV28 and TRBJ1-6, with D possibly matching TRBD1 (5 bases). The germline V and J ends were trimmed by 3 bases and 13 bases, with 25 bases remaining between them. CDR1 MDHEN and CDR2 SYDVKM come from the germline V gene. The CDR3 length is 17 residues. The CDR3 is CASSFGQGALPFDPLHF. For the CDR3, the DNA is TGTGCCAGCAGTTTTGGTCAGGGTGCCCTACCCTTTGATCCCCTCCACTTT.

The genes are TRBV6-5 and TRBJ2-5; 7 bases map to TRBD2. The germline CDR1 and CDR2 sequences are MNHEY and SVGAGI. This CDR3 has 14 amino acids. J lost 3 bases, V lost 7 bases, and 8 bases had no gene match. The CDR3 is CASTDVGGKETQYF. Here the CDR3 DNA reads TGTGCCAGCACCGACGTGGGGGGGAAAGAGACCCAGTACTTC.

This rearrangement joins TRBV5-1 to TRBJ2-3; 9 nucleotides line up with TRBD2. J was trimmed by 6 bases and V by 2 bases; bases with no gene match: 7. CDR3 length: 15 amino acids. The germline V gene has CDR1 SGHRS and CDR2 YFSETQ. The CDR3, as DNA: TGCGCCAGCAGCTTACGCGGGAGGGAATCGGATACGCAGTATTTT. This sequence encodes CASSLRGRESDTQYF.

The chain joins TRBV19 to TRBJ2-5, with TRBD2 identical over 9 bases. The CDR3 has 12 amino acids. The V segment lost 9 bases and the J segment 5 bases; nucleotides outside the gene matches: 4. Germline CDR1 and CDR2: LNHDA and SQIVND (reference sequence). DNA of the CDR3: TGTGCCAGCCGAGCGGGGGGCGAGACCCAGTACTTC. It specifies CASRAGGETQYF. Supplemented by reference TRBV19 and TRBJ2-5, the full variable domain reads DGGITQSPKYLFRKEGQNVTLSCEQNLNHDAMYWYRQDPGQGLRLIYYSQIVNDFQKGDIAEGYSVSREKKESFPLTVTSAQKNPTAFYLCASRAGGETQYFGPGTRLLVL.

V is TRBV19 and J is TRBJ1-6; 7 bases match TRBD1. The CDR3 sequence is 13 residues long. Germline loops: CDR1 LNHDA, CDR2 SQIVND (reference sequence). V shed 10 bases and J 8 bases; nucleotides not matched to a gene: 8. CDR3 region: CATERGPDSPLHF. As DNA, the CDR3 is TGTGCCACCGAAAGGGGGCCGGATTCACCCCTCCACTTT.

The chain joins TRBV10-3 to TRBJ2-1; 10 bases fit TRBD1. The CDR3 has 16 residues. From germline, CDR1 is ENHRY and CDR2 SYGVKD. Trimming cost V 10 bases and J 8 bases; bases outside gene matches: 17. CDR3 bases: TGTGCCACAGGCGCGGACAGGGGGGTTTCAAGGGATGAGCAGTTCTTC. Encoded protein: CATGADRGVSRDEQFF.

J is TRBJ1-2 and V is TRBV11-1; perhaps TRBD1 as D (5 bases). The CDR3 spans 14 residues. Trimming pared 7 bases from V and 6 bases from J, leaving 18 bases between. Per germline, CDR1 SGHAT and CDR2 FQDESV (reference sequence). The CDR3 sequence is CASTPRRTSDGYTF. The DNA for the CDR3 is TGTGCCAGCACACCTAGGAGGACATCGGATGGCTACACCTTC.

The chain carries TRBV12-3 or TRBV12-4 and TRBJ1-4, with TRBD1 matching over 7 bases. V lost 6 bases to trimming and J lost 15 bases; unmatched junction nucleotides: 10. The CDR3 has 12 residues. CDR3: CASRRGPSPLFF. In nucleotides, the CDR3 is TGTGCCAGCAGGAGGGGGCCTAGCCCTTTGTTTTTT.

A few counts support this clone. This chain joins TRBV27 and TRBJ1-5; the D is unclear. The V end lost 3 bases, the J end lost 2 bases, and 5 bases lay between the germline ends. The CDR3 is 13 amino acids. From germline, CDR1 is MNHEY and CDR2 SMNVEV (reference sequence). The CDR3 DNA reads as TGTGCCAGCAGTTTGACCCGCAATCAGCCCCAGCATTTT. Translation: CASSLTRNQPQHF.

The chain couples TRBV27 to TRBJ1-4; D may be TRBD1 (6 bases). Trimming cost V 3 bases and J 3 bases, with 17 bases left between them. The CDR3 sequence is 17 residues long. Germline values: CDR1 MNHEY, CDR2 SMNVEV (reference sequence). The CDR3: CASSFVGRGSANEKLFF. CDR3 in DNA: TGTGCCAGCAGTTTTGTTGGCAGGGGCTCAGCTAATGAAAAACTGTTTTTT.

V gene TRBV4-3 combines with J gene TRBJ1-2; D remains unclear. V lost 4 bases to trimming and J lost 8 bases, with 17 bases between them. CDR1 and CDR2 (germline): LGHNA, YSLEER. This CDR3 contains 14 residues. CDR3 bases: TGCGCCAGCAGCCTTGCACGCACTCCTGGCGGCTACACCTTC. Its protein is CASSLARTPGGYTF.

The chain is built from TRBV30 and TRBJ2-2; D gene unclear. The germline CDR1 and CDR2 sequences are GTSNPN and SVGIG (reference sequence). CDR3 length equals 12 residues. V was cut by 5 bases and J by 6 bases, with 10 bases left in between. CDR3 sequence reads: CAWFSTAGELFF. In nucleotides, the CDR3 is TGTGCCTGGTTCTCTACTGCCGGGGAGCTGTTTTTT. Full variable domain (rest looked up from reference TRBV30 and TRBJ2-2): SQTIHQWPATLVQPVGSPLSLECTVEGTSNPNLYWYRQAAGRGLQLLFYSVGIGQISSEVPQNLSASRPQDRQFILSSKKLLLSDSGFYLCAWFSTAGELFFGEGSRLTVL.

The chain has TRBV19 and TRBJ1-2; no definite D call. This CDR3 comprises 11 residues. From germline, CDR1 is LNHDA and CDR2 SQIVND (reference sequence). Trimming took 5 bases from V and 5 from J, leaving 6 bases between them. The CDR3 DNA reads as TGTGCCAGTAGTCCGGCTTATGGCTACACCTTC. It yields the protein CASSPAYGYTF.

This clone was found once. The chain recombines TRBV7-2 with TRBJ2-7; 13 bases are shared with TRBD2. The ends lost 5 bases at V and 1 base at J; junction bases unmatched: 2. The CDR3 consists of 15 residues. Germline V lookup: CDR1 SGHTA, CDR2 FQGNSA. The DNA for the CDR3 is TGTGCCAGCAGCAAACTAGCGGGAGGGTCCTACGAGCAGTACTTC. The encoded protein is CASSKLAGGSYEQYF.

The table lists this clone with a count of one. The genes are TRBV7-9 and TRBJ1-1; the D is unclear. The CDR3 loop spans 12 amino acids. Trimming cost V 10 bases and J 0 bases, with 9 bases left between them. CDR1 and CDR2 from the germline V gene are SEHNR and FQNEAQ (reference sequence). This chain's CDR3 is CATDRLNTEAFF. CDR3 bases: TGTGCCACCGATAGATTGAACACTGAAGCTTTCTTT.

This chain connects TRBV5-1 to TRBJ2-3; 16 nucleotides match TRBD2. J lost 1 base, V lost 6 bases, and 8 bases had no gene match. Germline V gene lookup returns CDR1 SGHRS and CDR2 YFSETQ. CDR3 length equals 18 residues. The CDR3: CASTPGLAGGLGTDTQYF. The CDR3 DNA reads as TGCGCCAGCACCCCGGGACTAGCGGGGGGGCTTGGCACAGATACGCAGTATTTT.

The rearrangement joins TRBV24-1 to TRBJ1-2; D may be TRBD1 (5 bases). V was cut by 6 bases and J by 8 bases, with 9 bases left in between. Germline values: CDR1 KGHDR, CDR2 SFDVKD. The CDR3 is 11 amino acids. The CDR3 DNA follows: TGTGCCACCAGTCAGGGACTGGGCTACACCTTC. Protein: CATSQGLGYTF.

The chain links TRBV6-6 to TRBJ2-3; TRBD2 matches at 11 bases. The CDR3 has 15 amino acids. CDR1 is MNHNY, CDR2 SVGAGI, per germline (reference sequence). J lost 1 base, V lost 6 bases, and 3 bases had no gene match. The CDR3 bases are TGTGCCAGCAGCCGGACTAGCGGGCGCACAGATACGCAGTATTTT. Translation gives CASSRTSGRTDTQYF.

This clone was seen once. The chain couples TRBV19 to TRBJ2-7; D perhaps matches TRBD1 (6 bases). This CDR3 comprises 15 residues. Trimming pared 8 bases from V and 0 bases from J, leaving 17 bases between. CDR1 and CDR2 from the germline V gene are LNHDA and SQIVND (reference sequence). The CDR3, as DNA: TGTGCCAGTGCTTGGGCCGAGACAGGCTCCTACGAGCAGTACTTC. Amino acid sequence: CASAWAETGSYEQYF.

V and J are TRBV19 and TRBJ2-3; D call uncertain. Germline values: CDR1 LNHDA, CDR2 SQIVND (reference sequence). V lost 3 bases and J lost 1, with 5 bases in between. This CDR3 has 13 residues. The CDR3 DNA is TGTGCCAGTAGTATTATGGGCACAGATACGCAGTATTTT. It translates to CASSIMGTDTQYF.

The chain joins TRBV30 to TRBJ2-7; 8 bases match TRBD1. Germline V CDR1 and CDR2: GTSNPN, SVGIG (reference sequence). The CDR3 contains 13 residues. Losses at the gene ends were 0 bases for V and 9 bases for J; bases not matched to a gene: 7. CDR3 in DNA: TGTGCCTGGAGTGTACAGGGGGGATCGGGGCAGTACTTC. Protein sequence: CAWSVQGGSGQYF.